The text below deals with one TCR beta chain. This sample stems from a study of blood T cell repertoires in COVID-19. Looking at the study overall: Italy, Spain and the United States were the sources of the convalescent and acute COVID-19 samples. Sample material is recorded as cDNA or gDNA derived from T cells, B-cell-depleted T cells, or PBMCs.

Methods used by the authors: Nucleated cell number was recorded as an estimate derived from reference gene primer amplification. The repertoire was sequenced with immunoSEQ multiplex PCR; TCRdb's copy has only in-frame clones and lacks some. V and J calls and clone size are those listed in that table; D and trimming were worked out from the DNA. The repertoire holds roughly 75,000 clones, with about nine tenths as singletons. Germline V lookup: CDR1 SEHNR, CDR2 FQNEAQ (reference sequence). The V segment lost 1 base and the J segment 0 bases; nucleotides outside the gene matches: 5. The length of the CDR3 is 17 residues.

The sample comprised peripheral blood. This sequence was found in a human donor in a cohort sampled during active COVID-19. The rearrangement joins TRBV7-9 to TRBJ1-3, with 8 bases fitting TRBD1. The CDR3 loop is CASSLVRTGNSGNTIYF. The CDR3 DNA sequence: TGTGCCAGCAGCTTAGTAAGGACAGGGAACTCTGGAAACACCATATATTTT.